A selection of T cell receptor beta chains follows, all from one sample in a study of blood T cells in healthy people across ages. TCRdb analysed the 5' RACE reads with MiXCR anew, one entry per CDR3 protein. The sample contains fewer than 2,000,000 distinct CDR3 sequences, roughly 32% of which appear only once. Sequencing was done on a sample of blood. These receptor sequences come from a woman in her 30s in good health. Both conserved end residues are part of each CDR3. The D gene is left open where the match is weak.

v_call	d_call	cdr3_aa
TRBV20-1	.	CSARDLVAYNEQFF
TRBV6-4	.	CASSDPLGTQYF
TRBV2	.	CASSYGKLQETQYF
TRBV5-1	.	CASSLSPQGVSNEQFF
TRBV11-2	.	CASSWTVYNEQFF
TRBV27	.	CASSLMGSGETQYF
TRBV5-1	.	CASSLEGGYNEKLFF
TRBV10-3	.	CAISDGSTAQYF
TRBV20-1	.	CSARDVGGDGNEQFF
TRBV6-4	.	CASRAGGSGYNEQFF
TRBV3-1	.	CASSLGAARPSHEQYF
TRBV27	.	CASANGGYEQYF
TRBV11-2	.	CASSLTSQRQTGYTF
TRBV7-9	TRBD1	CASSPTGVGNQPQHF
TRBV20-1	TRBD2	CSARRRLAWETQYF
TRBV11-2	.	CASSLGWGTGYEQYF
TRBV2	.	CASTRLRVSYEQYF
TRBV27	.	CASSLRAGGYEQYF
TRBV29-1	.	CSVGSRMNTGELFF
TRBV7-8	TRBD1	CASSLGPDRGQNGYTF
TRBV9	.	CASSVDTALYNEQFF
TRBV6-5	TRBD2	CASSRGVAGAHEQYF
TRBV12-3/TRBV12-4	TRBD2	CASSQSGVLGETQYF
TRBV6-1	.	CASSEWGKSGKNEQFF
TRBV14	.	CASSQEGVYEQYF
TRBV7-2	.	CASSRQPGGARTGNNEQFF
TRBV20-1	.	CSARAQSQGTQYF
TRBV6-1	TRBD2	CASSELAGFNEQFF